The rows below give T cell receptor beta chains drawn from one sample of a study of OX40 agonist ivuxolimab in advanced cancers. The repertoire was sequenced with immunoSEQ multiplex PCR; TCRdb's copy has only in-frame clones and lacks some. The sample lists 45,000 to 60,000 clones; 82% were seen once. The input for sequencing was CD4+ or CD8+ T cells sorted from blood, taken in a trial of the OX40 agonist ivuxolimab. These receptors all come from an adult with an advanced solid tumor such as melanoma, head and neck, liver or kidney cancer. CDR3s include the opening cysteine and the closing phenylalanine or tryptophan. The D gene is left open where the match is weak. Expanded clones get a size class; other rows say once, few or many, or leave the size out.

clone_size: few; v_call: TRBV7-2; cdr3_length: 16; d_call: -; j_call: TRBJ2-3; cdr3_aa: CASSLGASLGTDTQYF
clone_size: -; v_call: TRBV11-3; cdr3_length: 15; d_call: TRBD2; j_call: TRBJ2-1; cdr3_aa: CASSFGGSLYNEQFF
clone_size: -; v_call: TRBV7-9; cdr3_length: 15; d_call: TRBD2; j_call: TRBJ2-3; cdr3_aa: CASSSGGLATDTQYF
clone_size: -; v_call: TRBV7-2; cdr3_length: 13; d_call: -; j_call: TRBJ2-5; cdr3_aa: CASTLNRDETQYF
clone_size: few; v_call: TRBV6-5; cdr3_length: 15; d_call: -; j_call: TRBJ1-5; cdr3_aa: CASTLIQGRNQPQHF
clone_size: -; v_call: TRBV9; cdr3_length: 14; d_call: TRBD1; j_call: TRBJ1-3; cdr3_aa: CASSPRDSKNTIYF
clone_size: once; v_call: TRBV27; cdr3_length: 14; d_call: TRBD1; j_call: TRBJ2-7; cdr3_aa: CASSMGQGPYEQYF
clone_size: many; v_call: TRBV20-1; cdr3_length: 11; d_call: -; j_call: TRBJ1-1; cdr3_aa: CSAHRERKAFF
clone_size: few; v_call: TRBV7-2; cdr3_length: 15; d_call: -; j_call: TRBJ2-2; cdr3_aa: CASSLVGGFGGELFF
clone_size: -; v_call: TRBV18; cdr3_length: 13; d_call: TRBD1; j_call: TRBJ1-2; cdr3_aa: CASSPGTDYGYTF
clone_size: -; v_call: TRBV28; cdr3_length: 14; d_call: TRBD1; j_call: TRBJ1-1; cdr3_aa: CASIKDRLNTEAFF
clone_size: -; v_call: TRBV7-9; cdr3_length: 16; d_call: TRBD1; j_call: TRBJ1-1; cdr3_aa: CASSATPGQGAPEAFF
clone_size: -; v_call: TRBV4-1; cdr3_length: 15; d_call: TRBD1; j_call: TRBJ1-1; cdr3_aa: CASSHRRQGNTEAFF
clone_size: -; v_call: TRBV19; cdr3_length: 15; d_call: -; j_call: TRBJ1-5; cdr3_aa: CASSTLPIFNQPQHF
clone_size: medium-sized; v_call: TRBV18; cdr3_length: 13; d_call: -; j_call: TRBJ1-1; cdr3_aa: CASSPNGRAEAFF
clone_size: -; v_call: TRBV21-1; cdr3_length: 17; d_call: -; j_call: TRBJ1-5; cdr3_aa: CASSSPGGRGSNQPQHF
clone_size: -; v_call: TRBV5-1; cdr3_length: 15; d_call: TRBD1; j_call: TRBJ1-2; cdr3_aa: CASRESQGANYGYTF
clone_size: -; v_call: TRBV5-6; cdr3_length: 16; d_call: -; j_call: TRBJ2-3; cdr3_aa: CASSEKFRASTDTQYF
clone_size: -; v_call: TRBV7-2; cdr3_length: 14; d_call: -; j_call: TRBJ2-7; cdr3_aa: CASSQRVDIYEQYF
clone_size: -; v_call: TRBV30; cdr3_length: 12; d_call: -; j_call: TRBJ1-1; cdr3_aa: CAWTAGNTEAFF
clone_size: -; v_call: TRBV6-5; cdr3_length: 16; d_call: -; j_call: TRBJ2-1; cdr3_aa: CASSSVGFSGYNEQFF
clone_size: -; v_call: TRBV7-2; cdr3_length: 15; d_call: -; j_call: TRBJ2-1; cdr3_aa: CASLPLGPASSEQFF
clone_size: -; v_call: TRBV10-1; cdr3_length: 16; d_call: -; j_call: TRBJ2-3; cdr3_aa: CASSDGSRLYTDTQYF
clone_size: -; v_call: TRBV7-3; cdr3_length: 17; d_call: TRBD1; j_call: TRBJ2-3; cdr3_aa: CASSSLPRGKSTDTQYF
clone_size: -; v_call: TRBV6-1; cdr3_length: 11; d_call: -; j_call: TRBJ2-7; cdr3_aa: CASSNSYEQYF
clone_size: once; v_call: TRBV4-2; cdr3_length: 16; d_call: -; j_call: TRBJ2-7; cdr3_aa: CASSLSGFTPSYEQYF
clone_size: -; v_call: TRBV2; cdr3_length: 13; d_call: -; j_call: TRBJ2-5; cdr3_aa: CASSLSWRETQYF
clone_size: -; v_call: TRBV7-2; cdr3_length: 15; d_call: TRBD1; j_call: TRBJ2-5; cdr3_aa: CASSSDRGRVETQYF
clone_size: -; v_call: TRBV7-3; cdr3_length: 15; d_call: -; j_call: TRBJ2-3; cdr3_aa: CASSLTTLSTDTQYF
clone_size: -; v_call: TRBV30; cdr3_length: 14; d_call: -; j_call: TRBJ2-1; cdr3_aa: CAWNTQGGLHEQFF